These T cell receptor beta chains were read from a single sample in a study of early T cells in non-severe SARS-CoV-2 infection. TCRdb reprocessed the 5' RACE reads via MiXCR and lists one record per CDR3 protein. The data contain some 80,000 distinct CDR3 sequences, roughly 15% of them seen just once; the ten biggest clones take up roughly 1.4%. The sequenced material came from whole blood. Receptors originate from an adult who was a healthcare worker with PCR-confirmed SARS-CoV-2 infection or an uninfected control (not recorded which). Each CDR3 is given with its conserved first and last residue. A D gene is named only where the DNA matches it firmly. Size is omitted from some rows. Given values are once, few, many or a class for expanded clones.

D gene: NA
clone size: NA
V gene: TRBV12-3/TRBV12-4
J gene: TRBJ2-1
CDR3 DNA: TGTGCCAGCAGTTTATCCCCTAGCGATGAGCAGTTCTTC
CDR3 protein: CASSLSPSDEQFF

D gene: TRBD1
clone size: many
V gene: TRBV6-1
J gene: TRBJ2-7
CDR3 DNA: TGTGCCAGCAGTGAAGGGACAGGGAGTGGCTCCTACGAGCAGTACTTC
CDR3 protein: CASSEGTGSGSYEQYF

D gene: NA
clone size: NA
V gene: TRBV7-2
J gene: TRBJ2-5
CDR3 DNA: TGTGCCAGCAGCTTAGGCGGACAGCTTCAAGAGACCCAGTACTTC
CDR3 protein: CASSLGGQLQETQYF

D gene: NA
clone size: few
V gene: TRBV3-1
J gene: TRBJ1-2
CDR3 DNA: TGTGCCAGCAGCCAAGGGGCAGCGCGGGTCTATGGCTACACCTTC
CDR3 protein: CASSQGAARVYGYTF

D gene: NA
clone size: many
V gene: TRBV7-9
J gene: TRBJ1-6
CDR3 DNA: TGTGCCAGCAGCTTATCCCCCACGGGGGTCATCCACTTT
CDR3 protein: CASSLSPTGVIHF

D gene: NA
clone size: few
V gene: TRBV20-1
J gene: TRBJ2-3
CDR3 DNA: TGCAGTGCTAGGGGGAACACAGATACGCAGTATTTT
CDR3 protein: CSARGNTDTQYF

D gene: NA
clone size: many
V gene: TRBV6-2/TRBV6-3
J gene: TRBJ2-5
CDR3 DNA: TGTGCCAGCAGTCATCCCTCCCGGGGGGCCAGAGAGACCCAGTACTTC
CDR3 protein: CASSHPSRGARETQYF

D gene: TRBD2
clone size: many
V gene: TRBV12-3/TRBV12-4
J gene: TRBJ2-1
CDR3 DNA: TGTGCCAGCAGTTTATGGCGGGACTACGAAAATGAGCAGTTCTTC
CDR3 protein: CASSLWRDYENEQFF

D gene: NA
clone size: few
V gene: TRBV9
J gene: TRBJ1-1
CDR3 DNA: TGTGCCAGCAGCGTAGGGGGGTACACTGAAGCTTTCTTT
CDR3 protein: CASSVGGYTEAFF

D gene: NA
clone size: few
V gene: TRBV15
J gene: TRBJ1-2
CDR3 DNA: TGTGCCACCAGCAGAGATCGAGTCGACTATGGCTACACCTTC
CDR3 protein: CATSRDRVDYGYTF

D gene: TRBD1
clone size: few
V gene: TRBV9
J gene: TRBJ1-2
CDR3 DNA: TGTGCCAGCAGCGTCCGGACAGGGGGCGCGGGAGGCTACACCTTC
CDR3 protein: CASSVRTGGAGGYTF

D gene: TRBD2
clone size: few
V gene: TRBV5-1
J gene: TRBJ2-7
CDR3 DNA: TGCGCCAGCAGCTTGGGGCCCAGCGGGGACTCCTACGAGCAGTACTTC
CDR3 protein: CASSLGPSGDSYEQYF

D gene: TRBD1
clone size: NA
V gene: TRBV3-1
J gene: TRBJ1-4
CDR3 DNA: TGTGCCAGCAGTACAGGACAGGTCGATAATGAAAAACTGTTTTTT
CDR3 protein: CASSTGQVDNEKLFF

D gene: TRBD1
clone size: NA
V gene: TRBV29-1
J gene: TRBJ1-4
CDR3 DNA: TGCAGCTGTAGACAGGGGCTCTCGGGAAAACTGTTTTTT
CDR3 protein: CSCRQGLSGKLFF

D gene: NA
clone size: NA
V gene: TRBV20-1
J gene: TRBJ2-7
CDR3 DNA: TGCAGTGCCAGACCGCTAGGGGACTACGAGCAGTACTTC
CDR3 protein: CSARPLGDYEQYF

D gene: NA
clone size: few
V gene: TRBV6-2/TRBV6-3
J gene: TRBJ2-3
CDR3 DNA: TGTGCCAGCAGCACTAGCCTCGATACGCAGTATTTT
CDR3 protein: CASSTSLDTQYF

D gene: TRBD1
clone size: NA
V gene: TRBV9
J gene: TRBJ1-2
CDR3 DNA: TGTGCCAGCAGTACAGGGGATTTTCGCTATGGCTACACCTTC
CDR3 protein: CASSTGDFRYGYTF

D gene: NA
clone size: many
V gene: TRBV3-1
J gene: TRBJ1-6
CDR3 DNA: TGTGCCAGCAGCCAAGATGAATCACCCCTCCACTTT
CDR3 protein: CASSQDESPLHF

D gene: NA
clone size: NA
V gene: TRBV5-6
J gene: TRBJ2-6
CDR3 DNA: TGTGCCAGCAGCCTCGACCCCGCTGGGGCCAACGTCCTGACTTTC
CDR3 protein: CASSLDPAGANVLTF

D gene: TRBD1
clone size: many
V gene: TRBV5-1
J gene: TRBJ1-1
CDR3 DNA: TGCGCCAGCAGCCCACAGGGGGGGAATATGAACACTGAAGCTTTCTTT
CDR3 protein: CASSPQGGNMNTEAFF

D gene: NA
clone size: few
V gene: TRBV9
J gene: TRBJ2-3
CDR3 DNA: TGTGCCAGCAGCCGGGACACAGATACGCAGTATTTT
CDR3 protein: CASSRDTDTQYF

D gene: TRBD1
clone size: many
V gene: TRBV12-3/TRBV12-4
J gene: TRBJ1-5
CDR3 DNA: TGTGCCAGCAGTTCGGGACAGGGGGTAGTAGGTCAGCCCCAGCATTTT
CDR3 protein: CASSSGQGVVGQPQHF

D gene: TRBD1
clone size: once
V gene: TRBV29-1
J gene: TRBJ1-1
CDR3 DNA: TGCAGCGTTGAGGGACAGGGAGAGTGGGCTTTCTTT
CDR3 protein: CSVEGQGEWAFF

D gene: NA
clone size: few
V gene: TRBV3-1
J gene: TRBJ1-1
CDR3 DNA: TGTGCCAGCAGCCAAGGCGGGACGGCGAACACTGAAGCTTTCTTT
CDR3 protein: CASSQGGTANTEAFF

D gene: NA
clone size: NA
V gene: TRBV12-3/TRBV12-4
J gene: TRBJ1-1
CDR3 DNA: TGTGCCAGCAGTAATAGGGGGGGGTTCTCAACTGAAGCTTTCTTT
CDR3 protein: CASSNRGGFSTEAFF

D gene: NA
clone size: many
V gene: TRBV6-1
J gene: TRBJ1-5
CDR3 DNA: TGTGCCAGCAGTGTCACTGGGGCGGGGGGGACCCATCAGCCCCAGCATTTT
CDR3 protein: CASSVTGAGGTHQPQHF

D gene: NA
clone size: NA
V gene: TRBV4-1
J gene: TRBJ1-1
CDR3 DNA: TGCGCCAGCAGCCAAGCTCGGGGATACACTGAAGCTTTCTTT
CDR3 protein: CASSQARGYTEAFF

D gene: TRBD1
clone size: NA
V gene: TRBV20-1
J gene: TRBJ2-1
CDR3 DNA: TGCAGTGCTAGACCCTACCGGGACAGGGGAGTCAATGAGCAGTTCTTC
CDR3 protein: CSARPYRDRGVNEQFF

D gene: NA
clone size: NA
V gene: TRBV3-1
J gene: TRBJ1-2
CDR3 DNA: TGTGCCAGCAGCCAAGACGAGGACGGCTATGGCTACACCTTC
CDR3 protein: CASSQDEDGYGYTF

D gene: NA
clone size: once
V gene: TRBV2
J gene: TRBJ2-3
CDR3 DNA: TGTGCCAGCAGAGGGGAATACACAGATACGCAGTATTTT
CDR3 protein: CASRGEYTDTQYF

D gene: NA
clone size: many
V gene: TRBV7-8
J gene: TRBJ1-1
CDR3 DNA: TGTGCCAGCAGCCTGGGCAGGGCCGGGACTGAAGCTTTCTTT
CDR3 protein: CASSLGRAGTEAFF

D gene: NA
clone size: many
V gene: TRBV2
J gene: TRBJ1-4
CDR3 DNA: TGTGCCAGCAGTGAAATGAGGAGGGGGGCAACTAATGAAAAACTGTTTTTT
CDR3 protein: CASSEMRRGATNEKLFF

D gene: TRBD2
clone size: many
V gene: TRBV9
J gene: TRBJ2-3
CDR3 DNA: TGTGCCAGCAGCGCGCGGCCTAGCGGGGGGTTCTTAGATACGCAGTATTTT
CDR3 protein: CASSARPSGGFLDTQYF

D gene: NA
clone size: many
V gene: TRBV9
J gene: TRBJ2-2
CDR3 DNA: TGTGCCAGCAGCCCCCGCCTGGCGGGCGCGAACACCGGGGAGCTGTTTTTT
CDR3 protein: CASSPRLAGANTGELFF